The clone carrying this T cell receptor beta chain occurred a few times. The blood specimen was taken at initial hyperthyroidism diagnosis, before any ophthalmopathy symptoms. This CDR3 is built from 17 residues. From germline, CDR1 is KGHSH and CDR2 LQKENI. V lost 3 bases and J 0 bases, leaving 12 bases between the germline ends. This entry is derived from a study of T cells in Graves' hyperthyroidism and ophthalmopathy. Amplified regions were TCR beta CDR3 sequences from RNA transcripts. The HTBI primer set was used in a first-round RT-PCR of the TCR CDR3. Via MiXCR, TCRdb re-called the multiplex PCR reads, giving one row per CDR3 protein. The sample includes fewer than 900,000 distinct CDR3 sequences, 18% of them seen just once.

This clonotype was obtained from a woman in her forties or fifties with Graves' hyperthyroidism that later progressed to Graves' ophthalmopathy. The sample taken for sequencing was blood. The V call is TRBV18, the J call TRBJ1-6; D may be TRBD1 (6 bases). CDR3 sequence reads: CASSPRQESSYNSPLHF. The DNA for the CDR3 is TGTGCCAGCTCACCTAGACAGGAGAGCTCCTATAATTCACCCCTCCACTTT. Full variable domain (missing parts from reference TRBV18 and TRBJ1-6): NAGVMQNPRHLVRRRGQEARLRCSPMKGHSHVYWYRQLPEEGLKFMVYLQKENIIDESGMPKERFSAEFPKEGPSILRIQQVVRGDSAAYFCASSPRQESSYNSPLHFGNGTRLTVT.